Shown below are 10 T cell receptor beta chains from a single sample sequenced in a study of blood T cells in healthy people across ages (dated by TCRdb to about 2015). Library generation was performed with 5' RACE. These reads were obtained on an Illumina HiSeq 2500. A second PCR of roughly 6 to 11 cycles was run with a J-beta primer mix and a sample-barcoded 5' primer. TCRdb handled the public reads itself, with Q25 trimming in fastp and clone calling in MiXCR, and kept productive beta chains. One record per CDR3 amino acid sequence lists the most common genes and DNA. This sample gives 550,000 to 750,000 distinct CDR3 sequences in total; around a fifth of them show up just once. 3% to 4% of the sample is in the top ten clones. Sequencing used blood. These receptors were obtained from a man in his sixties or seventies in good health.

V is TRBV14 and J is TRBJ1-6; no firm D call. CDR1 SGHDN and CDR2 FVKESK come from the germline V gene. The V end lost 1 base, the J end lost 11 bases, and 9 bases lay between the germline ends. CDR3 length: 13 residues. The CDR3 region is CASSQVWETPLHF. As DNA, the CDR3 is TGTGCCAGCAGCCAAGTTTGGGAAACACCCCTCCACTTT. The variable domain in full, completed from reference TRBV14 and TRBJ1-6, reads EAGVTQFPSHSVIEKGQTVTLRCDPISGHDNLYWYRRVMGKEIKFLLHFVKESKQDESGMPNNRFLAERTGGTYSTLKVQPAELEDSGVYFCASSQVWETPLHFGNGTRLTVT.

The chain carries TRBV27 and TRBJ1-1, with a tentative D call TRBD1 (5 bases). Germline V lookup: CDR1 MNHEY, CDR2 SMNVEV (reference sequence). V was pared by 4 bases and J by 5 bases, with 17 bases between. The CDR3 totals 15 residues. The CDR3 DNA follows: TGTGCCAGCAGTTACAAGCAGGGTAGGGGAACTGAAGCTTTCTTT. Its protein product is CASSYKQGRGTEAFF.

In the case of this clonotype: The junction and the germline gene differ at one end; a read error may be behind it. This chain connects TRBV5-4 to TRBJ2-5, with 7 bases aligning to TRBD1. Looked up from germline, CDR1 is SGHNT and CDR2 is YYREEE (reference sequence). The CDR3 runs to 14 residues. This chain's CDR3 is CASSLGTAQEAQYF. DNA for the CDR3: TGTGCCAGCAGCCTAGGGACAGCCCAAGAGGCCCAGTACTTC.

This sequence joins TRBV29-1 and TRBJ1-1; no clear D gene. This CDR3 comprises 14 residues. V was pared by 5 bases and J by 6 bases, with 19 bases between. Germline CDR1 reads SQVTM; CDR2 reads ANQGSEA. The DNA for the CDR3 is TGCAGCGTTTCTAGGACCGCTGGCTCGGCTGAAGCTTTCTTT. Amino acids: CSVSRTAGSAEAFF.

The V gene is TRBV5-8, the J gene TRBJ1-4; 8 bases match TRBD1. Germline loops: CDR1 SGHTS, CDR2 YDEGEE. The V gene end was trimmed by 2 bases and the J gene end by 5 bases; junction bases not matched to a gene: 2. CDR3 length: 14 amino acids. This CDR3 reads CASSFQGANEKLFF. The CDR3 nucleotides read TGTGCCAGCAGCTTCCAGGGGGCCAATGAAAAACTGTTTTTT.

This clonotype was recorded at least ten times. The chain uses TRBV5-1 and TRBJ2-5; 9 positions agree with TRBD1. Trimming took 0 bases from V and 2 from J; bases not matched to a gene: 5. The V gene's germline CDR1 is SGHRS and CDR2 YFSETQ. CDR3 length: 16 amino acids. CDR3 residues: CASSLVGTGTQETQYF. The CDR3 DNA follows: TGCGCCAGCAGCTTGGTGGGGACAGGGACACAAGAGACCCAGTACTTC.

This clonotype has a handful of counts. V is TRBV29-1 and J is TRBJ2-1; a weak D match, TRBD1 (7 bases). This CDR3 is built from 14 residues. Looked up from germline, CDR1 is SQVTM and CDR2 is ANQGSEA. V lost 7 bases, J lost 0 bases, and 13 bases lay in between. The CDR3 loop reads CSARGQISYNEQFF. The CDR3 DNA follows: TGCAGCGCGCGGGGACAGATCTCCTACAATGAGCAGTTCTTC.

The V and J genes are TRBV6-6 and TRBJ2-5; 8 positions agree with TRBD2. The J call may be incorrect, as the DNA end agrees better with TRBJ2-1. CDR3 size: 15 residues. Germline assignment: CDR1 MNHNY and CDR2 SVGAGI (reference sequence). CDR3 DNA: TGTGCCAGCACCCAAACTAGCGGAGCCCGAAATGAGCAGTTCTTC. Amino acids: CASTQTSGARNEQFF.

V gene TRBV9 combines with J gene TRBJ2-3; 8 bases agree with TRBD2. This CDR3 is 17 amino acids long. In germline, CDR1 is SGDLS, CDR2 YYNGEE. V gave up 0 bases and J gave up 7 bases; unmatched junction bases: 13. The CDR3, as DNA: TGTGCCAGCAGCGTAGAGGGAGCGGGGGACTTCGGGAATACGCAGTATTTT. As protein: CASSVEGAGDFGNTQYF.

The V and J genes are TRBV4-1 and TRBJ2-1; D remains ambiguous. The J call may be in error: the DNA end matches TRBJ2-5 better. CDR3 length equals 17 residues. Germline CDR1 reads MGHRA; CDR2 reads YSYEKL. Written as DNA, the CDR3 is TGCGCCAGCAGCCAAGAAGGGCGACCAGCAGGCCTTGAGACCCAGTACTTC. Amino acids: CASSQEGRPAGLETQYF.